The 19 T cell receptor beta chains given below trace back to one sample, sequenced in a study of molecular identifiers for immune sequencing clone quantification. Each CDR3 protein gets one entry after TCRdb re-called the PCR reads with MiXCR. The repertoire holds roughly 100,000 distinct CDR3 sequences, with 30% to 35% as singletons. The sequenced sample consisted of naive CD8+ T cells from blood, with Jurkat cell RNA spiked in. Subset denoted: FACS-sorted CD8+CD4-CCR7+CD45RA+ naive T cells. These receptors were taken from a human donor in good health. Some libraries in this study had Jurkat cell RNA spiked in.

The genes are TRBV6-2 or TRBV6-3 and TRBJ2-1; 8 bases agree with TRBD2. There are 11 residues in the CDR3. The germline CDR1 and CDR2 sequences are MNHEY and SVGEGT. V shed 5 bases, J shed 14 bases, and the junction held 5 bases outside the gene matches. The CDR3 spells CASSPAGDKFF. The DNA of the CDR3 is TGTGCCAGCAGTCCAGCGGGAGACAAGTTCTTC.

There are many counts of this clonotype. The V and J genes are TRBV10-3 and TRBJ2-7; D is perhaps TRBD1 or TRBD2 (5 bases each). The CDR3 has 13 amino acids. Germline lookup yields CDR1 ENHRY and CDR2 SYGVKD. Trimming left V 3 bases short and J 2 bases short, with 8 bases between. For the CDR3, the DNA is TGTGCCATCAGTGACGGGGCCCCCTACGAGCAGTACTTC. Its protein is CAISDGAPYEQYF.

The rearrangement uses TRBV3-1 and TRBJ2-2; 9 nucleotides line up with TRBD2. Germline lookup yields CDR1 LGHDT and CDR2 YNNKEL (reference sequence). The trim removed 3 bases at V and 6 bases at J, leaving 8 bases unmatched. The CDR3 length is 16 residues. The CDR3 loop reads CASSHFSGSLAGELFF. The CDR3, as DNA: TGTGCCAGCAGCCACTTTAGCGGGAGCCTCGCCGGGGAGCTGTTTTTT.

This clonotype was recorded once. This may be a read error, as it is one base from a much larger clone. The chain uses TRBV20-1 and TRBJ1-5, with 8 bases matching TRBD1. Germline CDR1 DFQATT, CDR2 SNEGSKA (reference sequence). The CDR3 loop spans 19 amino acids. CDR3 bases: TGCAGTGCTAGACGTTCCTACACGGGACAGGCATATAGCAATCAGCACCAGCATTTT. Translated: CSARRSYTGQAYSNQHQHF.

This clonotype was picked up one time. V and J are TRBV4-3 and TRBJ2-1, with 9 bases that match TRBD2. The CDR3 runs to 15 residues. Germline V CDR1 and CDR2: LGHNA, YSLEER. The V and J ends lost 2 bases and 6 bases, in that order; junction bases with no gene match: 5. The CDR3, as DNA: TGCGCCAGCAGCCAAAGCGGGGGGACTGGCAATGAGCAGTTCTTC. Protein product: CASSQSGGTGNEQFF.

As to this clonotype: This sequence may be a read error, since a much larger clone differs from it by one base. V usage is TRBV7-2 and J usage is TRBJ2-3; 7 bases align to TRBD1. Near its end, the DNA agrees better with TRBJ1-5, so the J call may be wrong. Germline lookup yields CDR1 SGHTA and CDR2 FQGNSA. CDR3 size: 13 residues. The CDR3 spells CASSQGGVDTQHF. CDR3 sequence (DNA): TGTGCCAGCAGCCAAGGGGGCGTGGATACGCAGCATTTT.

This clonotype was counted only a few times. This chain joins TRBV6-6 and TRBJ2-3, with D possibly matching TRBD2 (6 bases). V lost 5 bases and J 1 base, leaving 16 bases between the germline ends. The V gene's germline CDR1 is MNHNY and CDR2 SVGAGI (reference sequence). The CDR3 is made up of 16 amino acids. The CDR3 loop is CASSQVGGGRTDTQYF. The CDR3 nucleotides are TGTGCCAGCAGTCAAGTGGGGGGAGGTCGCACAGATACGCAGTATTTT.

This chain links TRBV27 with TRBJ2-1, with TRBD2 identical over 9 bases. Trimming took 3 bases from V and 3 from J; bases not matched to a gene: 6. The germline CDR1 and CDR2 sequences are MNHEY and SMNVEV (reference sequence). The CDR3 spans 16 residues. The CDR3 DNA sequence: TGTGCCAGCAGTTTTCTACTAGCGGGCGGCTACAATGAGCAGTTCTTC. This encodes CASSFLLAGGYNEQFF.

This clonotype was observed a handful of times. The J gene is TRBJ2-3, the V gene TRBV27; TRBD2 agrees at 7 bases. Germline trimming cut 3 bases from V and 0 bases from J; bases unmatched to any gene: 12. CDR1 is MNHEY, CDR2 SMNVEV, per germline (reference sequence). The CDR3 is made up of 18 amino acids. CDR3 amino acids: CASSFLLRPSGSTDTQYF. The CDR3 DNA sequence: TGTGCCAGCAGTTTTCTTCTACGGCCTAGCGGTAGCACAGATACGCAGTATTTT.

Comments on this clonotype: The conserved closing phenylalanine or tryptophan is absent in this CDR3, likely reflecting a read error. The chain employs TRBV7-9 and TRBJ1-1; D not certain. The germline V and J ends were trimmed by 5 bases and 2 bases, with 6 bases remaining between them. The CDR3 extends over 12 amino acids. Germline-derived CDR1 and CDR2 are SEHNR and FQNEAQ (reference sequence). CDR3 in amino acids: CASSVFNTEAFL. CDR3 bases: TGTGCCAGCAGCGTTTTTAACACTGAAGCTTTCTTA.

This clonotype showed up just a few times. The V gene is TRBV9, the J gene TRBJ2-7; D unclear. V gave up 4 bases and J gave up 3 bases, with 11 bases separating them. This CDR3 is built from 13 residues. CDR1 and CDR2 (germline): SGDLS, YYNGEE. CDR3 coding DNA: TGTGCCAGCAGCACACCGCGGAGCTACGAGCAGTACTTC. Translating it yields CASSTPRSYEQYF.

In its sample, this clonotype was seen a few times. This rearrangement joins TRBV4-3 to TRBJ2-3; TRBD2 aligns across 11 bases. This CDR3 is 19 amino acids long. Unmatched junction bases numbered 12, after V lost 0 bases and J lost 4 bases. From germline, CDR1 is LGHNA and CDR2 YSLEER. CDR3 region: CASSQERVSGRAAADTQYF. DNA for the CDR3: TGCGCCAGCAGCCAAGAAAGGGTTAGCGGGAGGGCCGCCGCAGATACGCAGTATTTT.

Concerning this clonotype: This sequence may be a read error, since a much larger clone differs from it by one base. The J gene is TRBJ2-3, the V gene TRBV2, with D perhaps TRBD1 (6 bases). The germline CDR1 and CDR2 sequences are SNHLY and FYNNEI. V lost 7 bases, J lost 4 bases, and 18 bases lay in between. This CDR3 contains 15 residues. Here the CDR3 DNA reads TGTGCCAGCAACCCCTTTGGACAGACCTCAGATACGCAGTATTTT. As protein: CASNPFGQTSDTQYF.

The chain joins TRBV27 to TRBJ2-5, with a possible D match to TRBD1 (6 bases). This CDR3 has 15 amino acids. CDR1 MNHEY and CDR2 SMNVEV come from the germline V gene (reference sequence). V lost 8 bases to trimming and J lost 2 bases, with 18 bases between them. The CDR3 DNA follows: TGTGCCAGCTCTTTCACAGGGTTCGGACAAGAGACCCAGTACTTC. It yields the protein CASSFTGFGQETQYF.

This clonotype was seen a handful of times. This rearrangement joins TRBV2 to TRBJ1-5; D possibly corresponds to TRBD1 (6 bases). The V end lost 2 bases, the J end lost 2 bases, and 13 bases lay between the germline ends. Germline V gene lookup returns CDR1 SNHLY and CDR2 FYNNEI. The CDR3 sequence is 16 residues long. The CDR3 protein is CASSERGEGGNQPQHF. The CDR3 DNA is TGTGCCAGCAGTGAAAGGGGGGAAGGGGGCAATCAGCCCCAGCATTTT.

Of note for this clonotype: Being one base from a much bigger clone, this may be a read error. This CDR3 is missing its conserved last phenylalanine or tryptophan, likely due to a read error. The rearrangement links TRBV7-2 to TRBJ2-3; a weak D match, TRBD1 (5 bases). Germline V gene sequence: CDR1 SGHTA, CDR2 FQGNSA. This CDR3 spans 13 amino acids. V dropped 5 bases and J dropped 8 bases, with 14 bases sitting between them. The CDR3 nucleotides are TGTGCCAGCAGCCCCCCGCTACAGGTTACGCAGTATTAT. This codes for CASSPPLQVTQYY.

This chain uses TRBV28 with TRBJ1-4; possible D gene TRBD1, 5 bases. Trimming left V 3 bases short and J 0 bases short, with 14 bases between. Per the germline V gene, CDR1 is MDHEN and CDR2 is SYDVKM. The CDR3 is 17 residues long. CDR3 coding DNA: TGTGCCAGCAGTTTGTCGGGGGACGGAACAACTAATGAAAAACTGTTTTTT. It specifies CASSLSGDGTTNEKLFF.

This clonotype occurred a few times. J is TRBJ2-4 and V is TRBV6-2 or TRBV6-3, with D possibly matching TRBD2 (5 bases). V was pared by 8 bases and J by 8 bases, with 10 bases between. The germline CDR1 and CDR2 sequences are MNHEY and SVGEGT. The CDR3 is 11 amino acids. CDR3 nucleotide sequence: TGTGCCAGCGGATTAGCGCACATTCAGTACTTC. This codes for CASGLAHIQYF.

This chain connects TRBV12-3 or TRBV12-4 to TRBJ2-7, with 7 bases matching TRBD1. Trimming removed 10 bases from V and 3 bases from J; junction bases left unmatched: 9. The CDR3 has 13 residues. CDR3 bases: TGTGCCACCTCGGGACAGCCCTTCTACGAGCAGTACTTC. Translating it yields CATSGQPFYEQYF.